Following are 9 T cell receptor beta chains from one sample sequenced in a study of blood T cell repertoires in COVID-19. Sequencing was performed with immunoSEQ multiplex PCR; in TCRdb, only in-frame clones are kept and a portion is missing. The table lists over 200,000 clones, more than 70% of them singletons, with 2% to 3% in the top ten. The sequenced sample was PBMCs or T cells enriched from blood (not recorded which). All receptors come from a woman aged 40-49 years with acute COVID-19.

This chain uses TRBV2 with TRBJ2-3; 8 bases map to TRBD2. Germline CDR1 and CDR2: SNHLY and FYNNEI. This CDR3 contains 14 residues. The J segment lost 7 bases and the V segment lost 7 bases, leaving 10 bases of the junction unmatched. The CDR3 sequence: CASMWKREINTQYF. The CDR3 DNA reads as TGTGCCAGCATGTGGAAGCGGGAGATAAATACGCAGTATTTT.

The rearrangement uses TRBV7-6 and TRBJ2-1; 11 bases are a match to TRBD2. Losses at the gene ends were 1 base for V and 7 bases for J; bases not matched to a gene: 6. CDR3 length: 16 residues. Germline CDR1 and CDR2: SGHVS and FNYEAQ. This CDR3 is CASSLVVSSGRNEQFF. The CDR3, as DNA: TGTGCCAGCAGCTTAGTAGTGTCTAGCGGGAGGAATGAGCAGTTCTTC.

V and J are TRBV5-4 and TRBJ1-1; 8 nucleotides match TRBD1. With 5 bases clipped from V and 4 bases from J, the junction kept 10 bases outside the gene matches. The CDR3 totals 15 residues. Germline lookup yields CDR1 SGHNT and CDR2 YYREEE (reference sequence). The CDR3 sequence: CASRPPGGLSTEAFF. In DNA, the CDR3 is TGTGCCAGCAGACCGCCAGGGGGCCTTAGCACTGAAGCTTTCTTT.

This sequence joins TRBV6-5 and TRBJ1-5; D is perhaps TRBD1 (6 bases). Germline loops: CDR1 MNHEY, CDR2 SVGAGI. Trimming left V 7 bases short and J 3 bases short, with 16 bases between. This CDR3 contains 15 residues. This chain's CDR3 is CASKDSLNANQPQHF. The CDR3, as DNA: TGTGCCAGCAAGGACAGCCTGAATGCCAATCAGCCCCAGCATTTT.

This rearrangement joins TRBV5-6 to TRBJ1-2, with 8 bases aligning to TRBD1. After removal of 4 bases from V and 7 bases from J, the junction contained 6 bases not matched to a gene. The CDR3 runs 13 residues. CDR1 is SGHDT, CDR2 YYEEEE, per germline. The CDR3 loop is CASSLGQGLGYTF. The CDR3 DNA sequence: TGTGCCAGCAGCCTTGGACAGGGACTTGGCTACACCTTC.

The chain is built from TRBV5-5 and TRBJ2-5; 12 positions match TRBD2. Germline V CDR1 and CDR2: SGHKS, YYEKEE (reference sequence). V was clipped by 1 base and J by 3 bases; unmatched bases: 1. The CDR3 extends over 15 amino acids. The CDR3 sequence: CASSLRLAGEETQYF. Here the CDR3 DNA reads TGTGCCAGCAGCTTGCGACTAGCGGGAGAAGAGACCCAGTACTTC. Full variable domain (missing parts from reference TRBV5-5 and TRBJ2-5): DAGVTQSPTHLIKTRGQQVTLRCSPISGHKSVSWYQQVLGQGPQFIFQYYEKEERGRGNFPDRFSARQFPNYSSELNVNALLLGDSALYLCASSLRLAGEETQYFGPGTRLLVL.

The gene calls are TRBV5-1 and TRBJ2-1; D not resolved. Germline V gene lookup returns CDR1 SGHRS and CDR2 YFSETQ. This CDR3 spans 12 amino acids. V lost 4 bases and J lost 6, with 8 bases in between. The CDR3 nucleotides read TGCGCCAGCAGCCCCACGGTCAATGAGCAGTTCTTC. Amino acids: CASSPTVNEQFF.

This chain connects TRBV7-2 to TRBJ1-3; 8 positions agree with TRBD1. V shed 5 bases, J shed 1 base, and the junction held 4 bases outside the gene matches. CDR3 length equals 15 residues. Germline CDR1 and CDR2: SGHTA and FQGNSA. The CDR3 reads CASSPWTGSGNTIYF. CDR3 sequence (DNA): TGTGCCAGCAGCCCATGGACAGGGTCTGGAAACACCATATATTTT.

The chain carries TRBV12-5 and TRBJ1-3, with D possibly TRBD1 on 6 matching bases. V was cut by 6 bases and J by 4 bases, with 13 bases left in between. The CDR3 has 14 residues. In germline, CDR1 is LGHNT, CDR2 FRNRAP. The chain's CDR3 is CASGLTGSGNTIYF. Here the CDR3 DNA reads TGTGCTAGTGGACTGACAGGTTCCGGAAACACCATATATTTT.